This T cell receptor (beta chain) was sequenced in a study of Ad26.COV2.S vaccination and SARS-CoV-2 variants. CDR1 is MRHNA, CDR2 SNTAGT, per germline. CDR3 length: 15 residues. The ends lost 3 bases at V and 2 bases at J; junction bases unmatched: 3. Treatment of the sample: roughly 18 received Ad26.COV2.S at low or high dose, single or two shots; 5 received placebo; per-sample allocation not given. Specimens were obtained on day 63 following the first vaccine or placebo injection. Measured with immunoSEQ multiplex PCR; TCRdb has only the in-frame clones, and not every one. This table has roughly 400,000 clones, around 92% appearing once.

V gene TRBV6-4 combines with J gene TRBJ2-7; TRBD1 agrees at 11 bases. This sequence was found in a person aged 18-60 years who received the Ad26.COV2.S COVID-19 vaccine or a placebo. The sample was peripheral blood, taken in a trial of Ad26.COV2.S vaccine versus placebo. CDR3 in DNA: TGTGCCAGCAGTGAAGGGACAGGGGGGCCCTACGAGCAGTACTTC. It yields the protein CASSEGTGGPYEQYF.